This T cell receptor (beta chain) came from a study of cytomegalovirus exposure and HLA in healthy donors. A multiplex PCR was run with 60 Vbeta primers and 13 Jbeta primers. Assay: immunoSEQ multiplex PCR; the TCRdb copy retains only in-frame clones and omits some. The sample has some 190,000 clones, approximately 86% seen once. Each donor's status was that of a healthy bone marrow donor. The CDR3 covers 15 residues. Germline V gene data show CDR1 as KGHSH and CDR2 as LQKENI. V lost 2 bases to trimming and J lost 5 bases; unmatched junction nucleotides: 6. The sample was PBMCs. This clonotype originated in a boy aged 2 to 10 in good health and CMV-seronegative. The J gene is TRBJ2-5, the V gene TRBV18, with 9 bases aligning to TRBD2. CDR3 protein: CASSPGLAGIETQYF. The CDR3 DNA reads TGTGCCAGCTCACCAGGCCTAGCGGGAATCGAGACCCAGTACTTC. The full variable domain, its missing parts supplied by reference TRBV18 and TRBJ2-5, is NAGVMQNPRHLVRRRGQEARLRCSPMKGHSHVYWYRQLPEEGLKFMVYLQKENIIDESGMPKERFSAEFPKEGPSILRIQQVVRGDSAAYFCASSPGLAGIETQYFGPGTRLLVL.